The rows below give T cell receptor beta chains drawn from one sample of a study of shared clonotypes between healthy human individuals. The repertoire was sequenced with immunoSEQ multiplex PCR; TCRdb's copy has only in-frame clones and lacks some. The sample shows 1 million to 1.2 million clones, about 80% of them seen only once. Material: memory CD4+ T cells from PBMCs. The receptors shown here come from a man between 18 and 29 years old in good health. Some clones in this sample may be carry-over from other donors' samples. The CDR3 runs from the conserved cysteine through the conserved F or W. The D gene is left open where the match is weak. Clone sizes are given selectively: once, few, many, or a class where the clone is expanded.

>NA|TRBJ2-7|TRBV6-1|NA
TGTGCCAGCAGTGGTTTCCCGACAGACTCCTACGAGCAGTACTTC
CASSGFPTDSYEQYF
>NA|TRBJ2-3|TRBV7-2|NA
TGTGCCAGCAGCTCAAGCCGCAACACAGATACGCAGTATTTT
CASSSSRNTDTQYF
>TRBD2|TRBJ2-7|TRBV11-3|NA
TGTGCCAGCAGCCCGGCAGCGGGAGCATCCGAGCAGTACTTC
CASSPAAGASEQYF
>NA|TRBJ2-2|TRBV5-1|NA
TGCGCCAGCAGCTTGATGCGGGCCGGGGAGCTGTTTTTT
CASSLMRAGELFF
>NA|TRBJ2-6|TRBV28|NA
TGTGCCAGCAGTCTGCCAGGCTCTGGGGCCAACGTCCTGACTTTC
CASSLPGSGANVLTF
>TRBD2|TRBJ2-7|TRBV15|NA
TGTGCCACCAGCAGAGCGTTAGCGGGGTCCTACGAGCAGTACTTC
CATSRALAGSYEQYF
>NA|TRBJ2-1|TRBV5-4|once
TGTGCCAGCAGCTTGGGGTCAGCCAATGAGCAGTTCTTC
CASSLGSANEQFF
>NA|TRBJ1-2|TRBV6-1|NA
TGTGCCAGCAGTGGATACAGGGTAGTTGCCTATGGCTACACCTTC
CASSGYRVVAYGYTF
>NA|TRBJ2-3|TRBV5-1|NA
TGCGCCAGCAGCCCCTCTTCGGGGGCAGATACGCAGTATTTT
CASSPSSGADTQYF
>NA|TRBJ1-2|TRBV28|NA
TGTGCCAGCAGCCCGGAAGGCAGTTTGCTTACCTTC
CASSPEGSLLTF
>NA|TRBJ2-2|TRBV5-1|NA
TGCGCCAGCAGCTTCCGGGACACCCCGAACACCGGGGAGCTGTTTTTT
CASSFRDTPNTGELFF
>NA|TRBJ1-5|TRBV7-2|NA
TGTGCCAGCAGCTTACGTAGGTTTAATCAGCCCCAGCATTTT
CASSLRRFNQPQHF
>NA|TRBJ2-4|TRBV11-1|NA
TGTGCCAGCAGTTTGGGACGGGTAGCCAAAAACATTCAGTACTTC
CASSLGRVAKNIQYF
>NA|TRBJ2-7|TRBV6-5|many
TGTGCCAGCAGTGGCGCGTGGGGGGCCCCCTACGAGCAGTACTTC
CASSGAWGAPYEQYF
>NA|TRBJ2-7|TRBV2|NA
TGTGCCAGCAGGCAATACGAGCAGTACTTC
CASRQYEQYF
>NA|TRBJ1-1|TRBV18|many
TGTGCCAGCTCACCGGGCAGCCCAATCCCCGAAGCTTTCTTT
CASSPGSPIPEAFF
>NA|TRBJ1-4|TRBV9|NA
TGTGCCAGCAGCCCTCGGACCGGGCTAGACGAAAAACTGTTTTTT
CASSPRTGLDEKLFF
>TRBD2|TRBJ2-2|TRBV27|NA
TGTGCCAGCAGCCAGACTAGCGGCGCCACCGGGGAGCTGTTTTTT
CASSQTSGATGELFF
>NA|TRBJ2-6|TRBV6-5|NA
TGTGCCAGCAGTTACGTAGCGGCTAGGGCCAACGTCCTGACTTTC
CASSYVAARANVLTF
>NA|TRBJ2-5|TRBV7-9|NA
TGTGCCAGCAGCTTCTACGTGGCTGGAGAAGAGACCCAGTACTTC
CASSFYVAGEETQYF
>NA|TRBJ1-2|TRBV11-2|NA
TGTGCCAGCAGCCCCGGACAAAACTATGGCTACACCTTC
CASSPGQNYGYTF
>NA|TRBJ1-5|TRBV4-3|NA
TGCGCCAGCAGCCAAATTAACCGGCCGGACAGAACCAATCAGCCCCAGCATTTT
CASSQINRPDRTNQPQHF
>TRBD2|TRBJ2-5|TRBV5-4|NA
TGTGCCAGCATCGACGCGGGGGGTCCGGAGACCCAGTACTTC
CASIDAGGPETQYF
>NA|TRBJ2-3|TRBV7-3|NA
TGTGCCAGCAGCTTGTTGGGCCCCGATACGCAGTATTTT
CASSLLGPDTQYF
>TRBD1|TRBJ2-7|TRBV5-1|few
TGCGCCAGCCAGACGAGACAGGGGACCGAGCAGTACTTC
CASQTRQGTEQYF
>TRBD1|TRBJ1-1|TRBV5-1|NA
TGCGCCAGCAGCCCCGGACAGGTTGTAGGGAACACTGAAGCTTTCTTT
CASSPGQVVGNTEAFF
>TRBD1|TRBJ2-5|TRBV7-3|NA
TGTGCCAGCAGCCCTCGGACAGGGGGGGAGACCCAGTACTTC
CASSPRTGGETQYF
>NA|TRBJ2-1|TRBV7-3|NA
TGTGCCAGCAGCCAAGGGCGGTTGGCTCTTGCCTACAATGAGCAGTTCTTC
CASSQGRLALAYNEQFF
>NA|TRBJ1-2|TRBV7-3|NA
TGTGCCAGCAGCCGAATCCTAGGTTTCGGCTACACCTTC
CASSRILGFGYTF
>NA|TRBJ1-4|TRBV9|NA
TGTGCCAGCAGCGTAGGCCTGGCGAATGAAAAACTGTTTTTT
CASSVGLANEKLFF
>TRBD2|TRBJ2-1|TRBV27|NA
TGTGCCAGCAGGATTTTTAGCGGGAGTGGCAACAATGAGCAGTTCTTC
CASRIFSGSGNNEQFF
>NA|TRBJ2-1|TRBV11-2|NA
TGTGCCAGCAGCTTAGATAGCAGTCTCAATGAGCAGTTCTTC
CASSLDSSLNEQFF
>NA|TRBJ1-1|TRBV2|NA
TGTGCCAGCAGGGGCGCGGGCGGGGGGAACACTGAAGCTTTCTTT
CASRGAGGGNTEAFF
>NA|TRBJ2-5|TRBV7-2|NA
TGTGCCAGCAGCTTAGGTGGGCAGGGAATAGAGACCCAGTACTTC
CASSLGGQGIETQYF
>NA|TRBJ2-2|TRBV7-2|once
TGTGCCAGCAGCCCCCAAGCGGTAGCCGGGGGGGAGCTGTTTTTT
CASSPQAVAGGELFF
>TRBD2|TRBJ2-7|TRBV5-4|NA
TGTGCCAGCAGCTTGGAAGGGACTAGTACCGACGAGCAGTACTTC
CASSLEGTSTDEQYF
>NA|TRBJ1-2|TRBV28|few
TGTGCCACCGCGGACGCCTATGGCTACACCTTC
CATADAYGYTF
>NA|TRBJ1-5|TRBV28|NA
TGTGCCAGCAGTTTAGTCCATCAGCCCCAGCATTTT
CASSLVHQPQHF
>TRBD1|TRBJ1-2|TRBV4-2|NA
TGTGCCAGCAGCCAAGATGGGGCAGGGGGCGCCGGCTATGGCTACACCTTC
CASSQDGAGGAGYGYTF
>NA|TRBJ2-1|TRBV11-2|NA
TGTGCCAGCAGCTTCCGGGACGGGGAGTTCTTC
CASSFRDGEFF
>TRBD2|TRBJ2-3|TRBV5-1|NA
TGCGCCAGCAGCCGGGTAGCGGGAGGGTACCAAGATACGCAGTATTTT
CASSRVAGGYQDTQYF
>NA|TRBJ1-4|TRBV9|NA
TGTGCCAGCAGCAGACAGTTATCCGCAACTAATGAAAAACTGTTTTTT
CASSRQLSATNEKLFF
>TRBD1|TRBJ2-3|TRBV11-2|many
TGTGCCAGCAGCTTAACACCGGGACAGGAGACAGATACGCAGTATTTT
CASSLTPGQETDTQYF
>NA|TRBJ2-2|TRBV11-1|NA
TGTGCCAGCAGCCGACTGCTTAACGGGGAGCTGTTTTTT
CASSRLLNGELFF
>TRBD1|TRBJ1-2|TRBV14|NA
TGTGCCAGCAGCCCCCTTGGGACAGGGGGGTATGGCTACACCTTC
CASSPLGTGGYGYTF
>TRBD2|TRBJ2-3|TRBV7-2|NA
TGTGCCAGCAGCTTATTCGACACGGGGGGGGATACGCAGTATTTT
CASSLFDTGGDTQYF
>TRBD2|TRBJ2-5|TRBV5-6|few
TGTGCCAGCAGCCTACACTTGACTAGCGGGGGAGACAAAGAGACCCAGTACTTC
CASSLHLTSGGDKETQYF
>NA|TRBJ2-5|TRBV5-1|NA
TGCGCCAGCAGCTTGGAGGCAGGGAAAGAGACCCAGTACTTC
CASSLEAGKETQYF
>NA|TRBJ1-4|TRBV5-6|NA
TGTGCCAGCAGCCCTCCACTTACACGGGAAAAACTGTTTTTT
CASSPPLTREKLFF
>NA|TRBJ2-2|TRBV30|NA
TGTGCCTGGAGTGTGACGTGGGGGCGCGGGATCGGGGAGCTGTTTTTT
CAWSVTWGRGIGELFF
>TRBD2|TRBJ2-3|TRBV27|NA
TGTGCCAGCAGCCGGGGGGGTACGCAGTATTTT
CASSRGGTQYF
>NA|TRBJ1-4|TRBV16|NA
TGTGCCAGCAGCGCCTCTGGACAGTTAGAAAAACTGTTTTTT
CASSASGQLEKLFF
>NA|TRBJ2-2|TRBV4-1|many
TGCGCCAGCAGCCGCCCACCCGGGGAGCTGTTTTTT
CASSRPPGELFF
>NA|TRBJ2-5|TRBV4-3|once
TGCGCCAGCAGCCAAGATTGGCTCCCCCCAGAGACCCAGTACTTC
CASSQDWLPPETQYF
>TRBD1|TRBJ1-1|TRBV4-3|NA
TGCGCCAGCAGCCAAGATCTGAGGACAGGGGCAACTGAAGCTTTCTTT
CASSQDLRTGATEAFF